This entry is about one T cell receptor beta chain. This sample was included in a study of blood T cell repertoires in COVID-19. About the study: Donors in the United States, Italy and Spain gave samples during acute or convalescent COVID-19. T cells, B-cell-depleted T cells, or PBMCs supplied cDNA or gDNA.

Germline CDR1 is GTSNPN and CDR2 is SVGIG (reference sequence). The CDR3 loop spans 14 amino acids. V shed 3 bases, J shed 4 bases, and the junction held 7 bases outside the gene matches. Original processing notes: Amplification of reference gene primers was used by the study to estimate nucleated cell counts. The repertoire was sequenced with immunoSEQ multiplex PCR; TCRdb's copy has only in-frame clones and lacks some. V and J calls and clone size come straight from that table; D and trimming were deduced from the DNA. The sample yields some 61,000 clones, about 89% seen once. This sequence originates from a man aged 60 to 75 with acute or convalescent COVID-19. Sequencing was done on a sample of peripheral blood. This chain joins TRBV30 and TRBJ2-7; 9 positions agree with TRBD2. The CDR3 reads CAWSRLAGIYEQYF. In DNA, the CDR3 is TGTGCCTGGAGCCGTCTAGCGGGGATATACGAGCAGTACTTC.